This record looks at one T cell receptor (beta chain) sequence and its context. What it recognizes is unknown. This record comes from a study of cytomegalovirus exposure and HLA in healthy donors. Notes on the study in general: TCR beta V segments were, for the most part, productive about 87% or about 30% of the time in an earlier analysis.

This CDR3 has 15 amino acids. Per the germline V gene, CDR1 is KGHSH and CDR2 is LQKENI. V was cut by 0 bases and J by 7 bases, with 12 bases left in between. The PCR was carried out with 60 Vbeta primers and 13 Jbeta primers. Libraries were prepared by immunoSEQ multiplex PCR; TCRdb keeps only in-frame clonotypes and omits some of them. The repertoire table contains 180,000 or so clones. The chain is built from TRBV18 and TRBJ1-4; D gene unclear. Specimen: PBMCs. This TCR was recovered from a boy between 10 and 17 years old in good health and CMV-seronegative. The CDR3: CASSPPNGGVEKLFF. The CDR3 nucleotides read TGTGCCAGCTCACCACCCAACGGCGGGGTTGAAAAACTGTTTTTT.